The present T cell receptor (beta chain) was sequenced within a study of blood T cell repertoires in COVID-19. Background on the study: Sites across the United States, Italy and Spain contributed samples from acute and convalescent COVID-19. PBMCs, B-cell-depleted T cells, or T cells were the source of the cDNA or gDNA that made up the material.

Original data processing: Estimated nucleated cell counts came from reference gene primer amplification. Clones were read by immunoSEQ multiplex PCR, and TCRdb kept only the in-frame ones, dropping some. The V and J calls and clone size are taken from that table; D and trimming were inferred from the DNA. The sample lists approximately 130,000 clones, approximately 87% occurring once. Germline V CDR1 and CDR2: MNHNY, SVGAGI (reference sequence). The CDR3 covers 13 residues. Trimming took 6 bases from V and 3 from J; bases not matched to a gene: 4. Sequenced: peripheral blood. The source is a man aged 50-60 years with acute or convalescent COVID-19. V is TRBV6-6 and J is TRBJ2-7; TRBD1 agrees at 8 bases. The CDR3 sequence is CASRLDRVYEQYF. DNA for the CDR3: TGTGCCAGCAGACTGGACAGGGTCTACGAGCAGTACTTC.